This T cell receptor beta chain was observed in a study of T cell clones after liver transplantation. Notes on the study in general: Graft donor-reactive T cells possibly entered the graft instead of undergoing deletion.

The repertoire was sequenced with immunoSEQ multiplex PCR; TCRdb's copy has only in-frame clones and lacks some. The repertoire consists of approximately 70,000 clones, with 84% occurring once and the leading ten covering approximately 2.1%. From germline, CDR1 is SGDLS and CDR2 YYNGEE. The CDR3 has 15 amino acids. Trimming removed 3 bases at V and 1 base at J, with 14 bases between. A note on this clone: Its antigen remains unidentified.

The V and J genes are TRBV9 and TRBJ2-7; D is tentatively TRBD1 or TRBD2 (5 bases each). The material sequenced was CD4+ T cells from blood, taken less than 50 months after liver transplant. The TCR sequence derives from a human patient who received a liver transplant. Some T cells may arise from the graft donor. The CDR3 region has the DNA TGTGCCAGCAGCGGATCTGGGGACGGATCCTACGAGCAGTACTTC. As protein: CASSGSGDGSYEQYF.